This T cell receptor beta chain was sequenced during a study of blood T cell repertoires in COVID-19 (TCRdb year 2020). Context from the whole study: Collaborator samples came from the United States, Italy and Spain and covered acute and convalescent phases of COVID-19. Nearly every sample came with metadata listing a de-identified subject ID, COVID-19 status, age in years and sex. The material from the prospective study consisted of cDNA or gDNA derived from T cells, B-cell-depleted T cells, or PBMCs. A freely available public database, intended as a resource for researchers studying the immune response to SARS-CoV-2, is where the repertoires were released. The dataset comprised deeply sampled blood TCRbeta repertoires from subjects exposed to, actively infected with, or recovered from COVID-19. Samples came from the ongoing ImmuneRACE study (first 160 participants) plus 1,254 subjects from 6 global collaborators. Where available, HLA class I and class II types were taken from metadata supplied by the sample provider and were not determined by assay-based typing. What the study reported, not specific to this receptor: Clinical and demographic metadata were provided uncurated, with the amount varying by source and participant.

Notes on this clone: The antigen it binds to is not known. There are no base qualities to consult, and no much larger clone falls within one base.

Participants in the prospective study were aged about 18 to 95 years, lived in about two dozen United States geographic areas, and enrolled through a virtual design. In the prospective study, participants were assigned to cohorts based on the clinical history participants reported in a screening survey and a study questionnaire. Recovered participants in ImmuneRACE Cohort 3 were defined by two consecutive negative NP/OP PCR tests, clearance by a healthcare professional, or resolution of symptoms. Mobile phlebotomists in the prospective study collected whole blood, serum and a nasopharyngeal or oropharyngeal swab from every participant. Additional blood draws and questionnaires over an approximately two-month period could optionally be provided by prospective study participants. Before DNA extraction, blood samples from the prospective study were shipped at room temperature or frozen. The immunoSEQ Assay, a bias-controlled multiplex PCR, was used to amplify TCRbeta CDR3 regions from genomic DNA. Concerning the study's data processing: Within the assay, amplification of reference gene primers was used to estimate how many nucleated cells each sample contained. To quantify the absolute abundance of each unique TCRbeta CDR3 rearrangement, sequence reads were collapsed and filtered. For each sample, productive Simpson clonality was calculated as the square root of Simpson's diversity index across productive rearrangements. This is the immuneACCESS table as TCRdb keeps it, with only in-frame sequences that have V and J called. A part of the clones is gone; compared with another copy, unresolved V genes explain less than half, and the rest is unexplained. D and trimming were read from the DNA, whereas the V and J calls and clone size are those reported in that table. Present in this sample are hundreds of thousands of clones, approximately 92% of which were seen just once. The leading ten clones occupy more than 0.95% of the sample.

Source material: PBMCs or T cells enriched from blood (not recorded which). The clonotype originates from a man aged 25 to 40 who had recovered from COVID-19.

Read as DNA, the sequence is TGCGCCAGCAGCTTGGGTCAGGGGGTGTCATTCGATGAGCAGTTCTTC. Translation gives CASSLGQGVSFDEQFF. The chain couples TRBV5-1 to TRBJ2-1; 7 nucleotides in the junction match TRBD1. V trim: 0 bases; J trim: 8 bases; unmatched bases: 11. Inclusive of the bounding cysteine and phenylalanine, the CDR3 is 16 residues long. The only DNA kept is the CDR3, 48 bases in frame from the first base. From a lookup of the germline V gene, CDR1 and CDR2 are SGHRS and YFSETQ. The variable domain in full, with residues beyond the CDR3 obtained from the reference TRBV5-1 and TRBJ2-1 genes, is KAGVTQTPRYLIKTRGQQVTLSCSPISGHRSVSWYQQTPGQGLQFLFEYFSETQRNKGNFPGRFSGRQFSNSRSEMNVSTLELGDSALYLCASSLGQGVSFDEQFFGPGTRLTVL.